The present T cell receptor beta chain was sequenced within a study of blood T cell repertoires in COVID-19. Study as a whole: The cDNA or gDNA used as material had been derived from T cells, B-cell-depleted T cells, or PBMCs.

Losses at the gene ends were 3 bases for V and 8 bases for J; bases not matched to a gene: 1. Per germline, CDR1 SNHLY and CDR2 FYNNEI. The CDR3 consists of 12 residues. Sequencing was performed with immunoSEQ multiplex PCR; in TCRdb, only in-frame clones are kept and a portion is missing. Of 150,000 to 200,000 clones in the sample, 80% to 95% were seen once. The TCR originated in a man aged 50 or older with acute or convalescent COVID-19. The V call is TRBV2, the J call TRBJ2-1, with TRBD2 matching over 7 bases. Sequences were obtained from peripheral blood. CDR3 loop: CASSEGGDEQFF. CDR3 bases: TGTGCCAGCAGTGAGGGGGGGGATGAGCAGTTCTTC.